What follows describes a single TCR beta chain. No antigen is known for it. Base qualities are missing; no much larger clone stands one base away. The data belong to a study of shared clonotypes between healthy human individuals (dated by TCRdb to 2020 to 2022). Turning to the overall study: The cohort comprised a couple of women and three men aged 18 to 49 years. Leukapheresis yielded between about 0.85 and 10 billion PBMCs per donor. To increase sequencing depth and limit assay-specific biases, different laboratories used diverse techniques to prepare libraries and sequence TCR repertoires. Per donor, three plates each were used for CD4 naive and CD4 memory, two for CD8 naive, and one for CD8 memory. The study deeply sequenced blood TCR repertoires of about five healthy adults to estimate repertoire size and the extent of clonotype sharing between individuals.

Reading the germline V gene (reference sequence) gives CDR1 PRHDT and CDR2 FYEKMQ. There are 17 amino acids in the CDR3, from cysteine to phenylalanine inclusive. Only the CDR3 portion is preserved as DNA: 51 bases, with reading frame beginning at the first base. V is cut by 5 bases and J by 3 bases, and the space between the germline ends is 23 bases. Using the deep immunoSEQ assay, multiplex PCR amplified TCR CDR3 regions from genomic DNA. Extracted genomic DNA from each cell subset was spread evenly across all wells of several immunoSEQ 96-well plates, with each plate serving as a replicate. For sorted subsets, roughly 200 ng of genomic DNA, equivalent to around 31,000 T cell genomes, went into each replicate PCR. The purified libraries were quantified using a Qubit 3.0 fluorometer, sized with a Bioanalyzer 2100, and then quantified again using the KAPA Library Quantification kit. A separate single-read 150-cycle Illumina NextSeq 550 flow cell was used to sequence each immunoSEQ 96-well plate. The authors processed their data as follows. Because only junctional sequences without quality scores were contained in the immunoSEQ output, filtering matching that applied to full-length reads could not be performed. To assign V/J genes and CDR3, sequences were annotated using PyIR, a Python wrapper for IgBLAST v1.9, with IMGT germline references. Reads were removed for weak V/J assignments (E-value above 1e-6), missing CDR3, stop codons, out-of-frame junctions, or ambiguous translated residues. V3J clonotypes were defined as sequences sharing an identical inferred V gene, J gene, and CDR3 amino acid sequence. Percentage overlap between repertoires was calculated by dividing the number of shared unique clonotypes by the size of the smaller repertoire. Repertoire richness was assessed with RTK rarefaction, the Chao1 estimator, and Recon v2.1 estimates of unobserved clonotypes. For all TCRbeta clonotypes obtained by the gDNA method from several donors, generation probabilities were computed with OLGA. This is the immuneACCESS table as TCRdb keeps it, with only in-frame sequences that have V and J called. A part of the clones is gone; compared with another copy, unresolved V genes explain less than half, and the rest is unexplained. The V and J calls and the clone size are those of that table, but D and trimming were determined from the DNA. The sample has millions of clones on record, about 95% of them singletons. The ten top clones hold 0.9% to 1.3% of the sample.

What the research found in general, with its limitations: Pairwise subsampling indicated that sequencing depth was expected to affect the degree of clonotype sharing among donors. The genetic and exposure-history diversity represented was limited by the small number of donors. Estimated clonotype richness was generally larger for naive than for memory subsets. Incomplete sequencing was indicated by rarefaction of sorted-subset datasets, despite the large sequencing depth. Compared with non-shared clonotypes, clonotypes shared by all four sorted-subset donors had higher generation probabilities. Sampling was restricted to blood, and TCR repertoires in tissue are likely to differ from TCR repertoires in blood. When a handful of donors were compared, the shared fraction of clonotypes was about 5% for naive CD4, approximately 3.3% for naive CD8, about 2.4% for memory CD4, and roughly 0.43% for memory CD8.

CD8 naive samples consisted of CD45RO-negative cells that were positively selected for CCR7, yielding a CD45RA+CCR7+ population without TemRA cells. The donors were healthy, HIV-negative adults who had no recently reported acute infections or vaccinations. Only Caucasian adults living in Nashville, Tennessee, USA were represented among the donors. Blood was obtained by leukapheresis, after which PBMCs were separated by Ficoll-Histopaque density gradient centrifugation and cryopreserved in liquid nitrogen vapor phase. Purity and quantity of every magnetically sorted T cell population were checked by analytical flow cytometry. Genomic DNA was isolated from every sorted fraction and measured by UV absorbance on a Nanodrop 2000c.

The sample taken for sequencing was naive CD8+ T cells sorted from blood. What the cell subset or site label conveys for this sample: CD45RA+CCR7+. The receptor's source is a man aged 18 to 30 in good health. The V gene is TRBV13 and the J gene is TRBJ2-7; TRBD2 could be the D gene, as 6 bases match. The DNA sequence is as follows: TGTGCCAGCAGCACTAGGTGGATGGGCGGGGCAAACTACGAGCAGTACTTC. Its translation is CASSTRWMGGANYEQYF.